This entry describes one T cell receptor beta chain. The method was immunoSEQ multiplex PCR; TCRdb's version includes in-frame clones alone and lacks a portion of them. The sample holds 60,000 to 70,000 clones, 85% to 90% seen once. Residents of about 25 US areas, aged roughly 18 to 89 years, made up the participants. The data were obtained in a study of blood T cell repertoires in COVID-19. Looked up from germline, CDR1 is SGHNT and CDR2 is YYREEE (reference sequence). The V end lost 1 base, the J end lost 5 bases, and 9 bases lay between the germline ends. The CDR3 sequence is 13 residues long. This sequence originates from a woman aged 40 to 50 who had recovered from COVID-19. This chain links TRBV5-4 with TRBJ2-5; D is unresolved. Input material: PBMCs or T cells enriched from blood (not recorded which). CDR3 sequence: CASSLRGWETQYF. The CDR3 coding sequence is TGTGCCAGCAGCTTGCGAGGTTGGGAGACCCAGTACTTC.